This TCR beta chain was recorded in a study of blood T cell repertoires in COVID-19. Background on the study: COVID-19 samples, acute and convalescent, were from the United States, Italy and Spain. From T cells, B-cell-depleted T cells, or PBMCs came the material, which was cDNA or gDNA.

CDR3 size: 16 residues. The V gene's germline CDR1 is LNHDA and CDR2 SQIVND (reference sequence). The germline V and J ends were trimmed by 9 bases and 2 bases, with 21 bases remaining between them. In the original analysis: The assay estimated nucleated cells by amplifying reference gene primers. Profiled with immunoSEQ multiplex PCR; TCRdb holds only in-frame clones, not every one. The V and J calls and clone size come from that table; D and trimming were worked out from the DNA. The table lists about 260,000 clones, over 75% of them singletons. The receptor was derived from a human donor in a cohort sampled during active COVID-19. The chain uses TRBV19 and TRBJ2-3; D is possibly TRBD2 (7 bases). Sequenced material: peripheral blood. CDR3 sequence reads: CASRGGGDPHTDTQYF. CDR3 sequence (DNA): TGTGCCAGCCGTGGGGGGGGCGACCCTCACACAGATACGCAGTATTTT.